The rows below give T cell receptor beta chains drawn from one sample of a study of blood T cell repertoires in COVID-19. Profiled with immunoSEQ multiplex PCR; TCRdb holds only in-frame clones, not every one. The table has 650,000 to 800,000 clones, about nine tenths seen once. Sequenced material: peripheral blood. Receptors were obtained from a woman aged 18-30 years with acute or convalescent COVID-19. The CDR3 runs from the conserved cysteine through the conserved F or W. D genes are given only for firm matches. Size is stated for part of the rows, as once, few or many counts, or as a class when the clone is expanded.

NA	TRBD2	TRBJ2-3	TRBV7-2	15	CASSLRGGRTDTQYF	TGTGCCAGCAGCTTGCGGGGGGGCAGGACAGATACGCAGTATTTT
few	TRBD1	TRBJ1-2	TRBV3-1/TRBV3-2	19	CASSQDGLGQGDWDYGYTF	TGTGCCAGCAGCCAAGATGGGTTGGGACAGGGGGATTGGGACTATGGCTACACCTTC
NA	NA	TRBJ1-6	TRBV19	16	CASRGGGVGLNSPLHF	TGTGCCAGTAGAGGAGGTGGCGTCGGGTTGAATTCACCCCTCCACTTT
NA	NA	TRBJ2-3	TRBV21-1	15	CASSKSGVFTDTQYF	TGTGCCAGCAGCAAGAGCGGGGTGTTCACAGATACGCAGTATTTT
few	NA	TRBJ1-1	TRBV4-1	16	CASSQEYSRPNTEAFF	TGCGCCAGCAGCCAAGAATACAGCAGACCGAACACTGAAGCTTTCTTT
NA	TRBD1	TRBJ1-5	TRBV4-2	16	CASSQEGGYLNQPQHF	TGTGCCAGCAGCCAAGAAGGGGGCTATCTCAATCAGCCCCAGCATTTT
NA	TRBD2	TRBJ2-2	TRBV24-1	14	CATTGGTNTGELFF	TGTGCCACTACGGGGGGGACGAACACCGGGGAGCTGTTTTTT
NA	NA	TRBJ1-3	TRBV5-1	13	CASSYMVGNTIYF	TGCGCCAGCAGCTACATGGTAGGAAACACCATATATTTT
NA	NA	TRBJ2-3	TRBV7-8	13	CASSLDRVDTQYF	TGTGCCAGCAGCTTAGACAGGGTTGATACGCAGTATTTT
NA	TRBD1	TRBJ2-7	TRBV29-1	15	CSVEDQGTGNYEQYF	TGCAGCGTTGAAGATCAAGGGACAGGAAACTACGAGCAGTACTTC
NA	TRBD1	TRBJ1-2	TRBV6-4	16	CASSELPGGSIDGYTF	TGTGCCAGCAGTGAGCTCCCAGGGGGCAGTATCGATGGCTACACCTTC
NA	NA	TRBJ2-7	TRBV6-5	14	CASSYGRGAYEQYF	TGTGCCAGCAGTTACGGCCGGGGTGCCTACGAGCAGTACTTC
NA	TRBD1	TRBJ2-1	TRBV20-1	11	CSAINIRGRFF	TGCAGTGCTATCAACATAAGGGGGCGGTTCTTC
NA	NA	TRBJ1-1	TRBV30	13	CAWRYQGNPEAFF	TGTGCCTGGAGATATCAGGGTAACCCTGAAGCTTTCTTT
NA	TRBD1	TRBJ2-1	TRBV9	15	CASSPRTGTYNEQFF	TGTGCCAGCAGCCCCCGGACAGGGACCTACAATGAGCAGTTCTTC
NA	NA	TRBJ2-3	TRBV3-1/TRBV3-2	13	CASSQVIMDTQYF	TGTGCCAGCAGCCAAGTTATAATGGATACGCAGTATTTT
NA	NA	TRBJ2-1	TRBV29-1	13	CSVEGGVGNEQFF	TGCAGCGTTGAAGGGGGGGTTGGGAATGAGCAGTTCTTC
NA	TRBD1	TRBJ2-2	TRBV9	17	CASSSRTGVANTGELFF	TGTGCCAGCAGCTCCCGGACAGGGGTCGCGAACACCGGGGAGCTGTTTTTT
NA	NA	TRBJ1-2	TRBV30	14	CAWSTPSTNYGYTF	TGTGCCTGGAGTACCCCGAGCACCAACTATGGCTACACCTTC
once	NA	TRBJ1-5	TRBV30	13	CAWSRGFYQPQHF	TGTGCCTGGAGTAGGGGGTTCTATCAGCCCCAGCATTTT
NA	NA	TRBJ2-1	TRBV4-1	17	CASSQDVGTFSYNEQFF	TGCGCCAGCAGCCAAGATGTGGGGACTTTCTCCTACAATGAGCAGTTCTTC
NA	TRBD2	TRBJ2-7	TRBV9	15	CASSVGAGGIYEQYF	TGTGCCAGCAGCGTAGGAGCGGGGGGCATCTACGAGCAGTACTTC
NA	NA	TRBJ2-3	TRBV27	16	CASSSHWGGVTDTQYF	TGTGCCAGCAGTTCCCACTGGGGCGGGGTCACAGATACGCAGTATTTT
NA	NA	TRBJ1-2	TRBV9	10	CASSGRQGTF	TGTGCCAGCAGCGGCCGACAAGGAACCTTC
NA	NA	TRBJ1-2	TRBV7-9	16	CASSPTSIPQGMGYTF	TGTGCCAGCAGCCCCACATCAATCCCCCAGGGGATGGGCTACACCTTC
NA	NA	TRBJ2-5	TRBV6-5	15	CASRPRGVRQETQYF	TGTGCCAGCAGACCCAGGGGGGTGAGGCAAGAGACCCAGTACTTC
NA	TRBD1	TRBJ1-2	TRBV5-1	13	CASSSGQGYGYTF	TGCGCCAGCAGTTCTGGACAGGGCTATGGCTACACCTTC
NA	TRBD1	TRBJ1-2	TRBV28	16	CASSLALGQGAYGYTF	TGTGCCAGCAGTTTGGCCCTCGGGCAGGGGGCCTATGGCTACACCTTC
NA	NA	TRBJ2-5	TRBV5-4	12	CASSLPSWTQYF	TGTGCCAGCAGCCTCCCTTCCTGGACCCAGTACTTC
NA	NA	TRBJ1-2	TRBV18	14	CASSLNRYEEGYTF	TGTGCCAGCTCACTAAACAGATACGAAGAAGGCTACACCTTC
NA	TRBD1	TRBJ1-2	TRBV19	15	CASSAPGQPPYGYTF	TGTGCCAGTAGTGCGCCGGGACAGCCTCCGTATGGCTACACCTTC
once	TRBD1	TRBJ1-5	TRBV6-5	16	CASSLGDREGHQPQHF	TGTGCCAGCAGTTTAGGGGACAGGGAGGGGCATCAGCCCCAGCATTTT
NA	NA	TRBJ2-3	TRBV11-2	17	CASSRRGSGTVRDTQYF	TGTGCCAGCAGCCGGCGGGGATCAGGGACCGTTAGAGATACGCAGTATTTT
NA	TRBD1	TRBJ1-1	TRBV6-5	13	CASSFGQGPEAFF	TGTGCCAGCAGTTTCGGACAGGGGCCTGAAGCTTTCTTT
NA	NA	TRBJ1-1	TRBV5-1	15	CASSLVAGGNTEAFF	TGCGCCAGCAGCTTGGTTGCCGGGGGGAACACTGAAGCTTTCTTT
NA	TRBD1	TRBJ1-1	TRBV27	15	CASSFDRGWDTEAFF	TGTGCCAGCAGTTTTGACAGGGGGTGGGACACTGAAGCTTTCTTT
NA	TRBD2	TRBJ2-7	TRBV6-5	15	CASRDQGRGGNSQYF	TGTGCCAGCCGAGACCAAGGACGGGGGGGCAATTCACAGTACTTC
NA	TRBD2	TRBJ2-3	TRBV11-3	18	CASSFGLAGGFGTDTQYF	TGTGCCAGCAGCTTCGGGCTAGCGGGGGGATTTGGCACAGATACGCAGTATTTT
few	NA	TRBJ2-4	TRBV6-2/TRBV6-3	15	CASSEDSLAKNIQYF	TGTGCCAGCAGTGAGGACAGTCTAGCCAAAAACATTCAGTACTTC
NA	NA	TRBJ1-1	TRBV27	15	CASSLLGGRELIAFF	TGTGCCAGCAGTTTATTGGGGGGGCGGGAGTTGATCGCTTTCTTT
NA	NA	TRBJ1-2	TRBV27	16	CASSLSRGGAAYGYTF	TGTGCCAGCAGTTTATCAAGGGGGGGGGCAGCCTATGGCTACACCTTC
NA	NA	TRBJ2-1	TRBV30	14	CAWSVGGGGDEQFF	TGTGCCTGGAGTGTAGGTGGGGGGGGCGATGAGCAGTTCTTC
NA	NA	TRBJ1-2	TRBV19	12	CASRPGVYGYTF	TGTGCCAGTAGGCCAGGGGTCTATGGCTACACCTTC
NA	TRBD1	TRBJ2-1	TRBV6-5	15	CASSLSGTAYNEQFF	TGTGCCAGCAGTCTCTCCGGGACAGCCTACAATGAGCAGTTCTTC